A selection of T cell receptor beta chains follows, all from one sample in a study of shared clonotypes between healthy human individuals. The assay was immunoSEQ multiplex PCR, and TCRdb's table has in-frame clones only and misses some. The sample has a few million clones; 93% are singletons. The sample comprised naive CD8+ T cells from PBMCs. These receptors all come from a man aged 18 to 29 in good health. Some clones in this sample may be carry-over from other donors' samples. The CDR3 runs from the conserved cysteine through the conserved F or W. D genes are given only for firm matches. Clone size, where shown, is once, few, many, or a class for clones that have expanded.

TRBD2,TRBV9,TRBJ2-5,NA,CASSVSTSGKETQYF,TGTGCCAGCAGCGTATCAACTAGCGGGAAAGAGACCCAGTACTTC
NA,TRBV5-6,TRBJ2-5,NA,CASSGGRKETQYF,TGTGCCAGCAGCGGAGGACGCAAAGAGACCCAGTACTTC
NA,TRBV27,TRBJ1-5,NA,CASSQGVPSYSNQPQHF,TGTGCCAGCAGTCAAGGGGTCCCATCTTATAGCAATCAGCCCCAGCATTTT
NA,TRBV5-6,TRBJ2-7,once,CASSLYVREQYF,TGTGCCAGCAGCTTGTACGTGAGGGAGCAGTACTTC
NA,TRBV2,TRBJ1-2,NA,CASSEDINGPNSNYGYTF,TGTGCCAGCAGTGAAGATATTAACGGTCCGAATAGTAACTATGGCTACACCTTC
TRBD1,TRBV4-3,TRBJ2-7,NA,CASSQYTRDSEQYF,TGCGCCAGCAGCCAATACACACGGGACAGCGAGCAGTACTTC
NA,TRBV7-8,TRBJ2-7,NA,CASSLETVSYEQYF,TGTGCCAGCAGCCTTGAGACAGTCTCCTACGAGCAGTACTTC
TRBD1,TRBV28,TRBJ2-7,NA,CASRVTGGYSEQYF,TGTGCCAGCAGGGTGACAGGGGGGTATAGCGAGCAGTACTTC
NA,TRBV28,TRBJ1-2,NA,CASSPGTNYRYGYTF,TGTGCCAGCAGCCCCGGGACAAACTATCGATATGGCTACACCTTC
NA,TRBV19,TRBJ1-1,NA,CASSITGPGTEAFF,TGTGCCAGTAGTATCACAGGGCCCGGGACTGAAGCTTTCTTT
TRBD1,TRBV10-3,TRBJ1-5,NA,CAISEGQGGNQPQHF,TGTGCCATCAGCGAGGGACAGGGAGGCAATCAGCCCCAGCATTTT